A selection of T cell receptor beta chains follows, all from one sample in a study of T cells after yellow fever vaccination. TCRdb redid the calling of the 5' RACE reads with MiXCR, one entry per CDR3 protein. Found here are hundreds of thousands of distinct CDR3 sequences, roughly 14% of them singletons; the top ten hold over 12%. Sequenced material: PBMCs, taken on the day of the yellow fever booster vaccination. The receptors originated from a man under 40 who received the YFV17D yellow fever vaccine. The CDR3 runs from the conserved cysteine through the conserved F or W.

j_call	v_call	cdr3_aa
TRBJ2-1	TRBV14	CASSQDLSSYNEQFF
TRBJ2-2	TRBV5-1	CASSSTGVGELFF
TRBJ2-5	TRBV3-1	CASSQAVGVKETQYF
TRBJ2-7	TRBV7-9	CASSWDLLYEQYF
TRBJ2-1	TRBV20-1	CSARLSIAKFF
TRBJ2-5	TRBV6-2/TRBV6-3	CASSYRTNQETQYF
TRBJ2-1	TRBV10-3	CASQGLANEQFF
TRBJ2-2	TRBV28	CASSRDRYTGELFF
TRBJ2-7	TRBV7-3	CASPPDEQYF
TRBJ1-6	TRBV4-3	CASSQDLVDSPLHF
TRBJ1-5	TRBV10-3	CAISETRTGHNQPQHF
TRBJ2-1	TRBV5-1	CASSPGTGIFYEQFF
TRBJ2-1	TRBV30	CAWSGGTSGGNEQFF
TRBJ2-5	TRBV20-1	CSARAFETQYF
TRBJ1-1	TRBV9	CASSVDRANTEAFF
TRBJ1-2	TRBV28	CASSRVLYGYTF
TRBJ2-1	TRBV7-9	CASSIGTGAYNEQFF
TRBJ2-3	TRBV7-8	CASSDKRLGRRVADTQYF
TRBJ2-5	TRBV4-3	CASSQHRDSQETQYF
TRBJ1-5	TRBV20-1	CSARDAVGNQPQHF
TRBJ2-7	TRBV4-1	CASSQQQQGFAYEQYF
TRBJ1-3	TRBV4-2	CASSQDSGRSGNTIYF
TRBJ2-1	TRBV27	CASSYLGDNEQFF
TRBJ1-5	TRBV15	CATSRDVQGNTYQPQHF
TRBJ1-5	TRBV6-1	CASRLTPGVQPQHF
TRBJ2-1	TRBV6-1	CASTPLAYSSYNEQFF
TRBJ2-5	TRBV29-1	CSGHSGQETQYF
TRBJ2-4	TRBV5-1	CASSYGTHGTVNIQYF
TRBJ2-2	TRBV10-3	CAITGQKITGELFF
TRBJ2-6	TRBV3-1	CASSPQGGNVLTF
TRBJ2-1	TRBV4-1	CASNLATDRTYNEQFF
TRBJ2-1	TRBV28	CASSFWGLACEQFF
TRBJ2-1	TRBV6-1	CASLPNGGAGNNEQFF
TRBJ2-1	TRBV20-1	CSVRDYRAYNEQFF
TRBJ2-3	TRBV7-2	CASSSHRGRPTDTQYF
TRBJ2-3	TRBV18	CASSRNRGQPPTDTQYF
TRBJ2-2	TRBV3-1	CASSQDSGSPSTGELFF
TRBJ2-1	TRBV4-1	CASSRIHEGTKGDEQFF
TRBJ2-4	TRBV5-4	CASSLAETSGNIQYF
TRBJ2-1	TRBV20-1	CSAFKTALAGVFEQFF
TRBJ1-3	TRBV7-3	CASSIDSYTIYF
TRBJ2-2	TRBV6-6	CASKGEVLGELFF
TRBJ2-3	TRBV20-1	CSASGLAGGPPDTQYF
TRBJ2-5	TRBV7-2	CASSLTRETQYF
TRBJ2-1	TRBV2	CASSVRTSGGEQFF
TRBJ2-1	TRBV5-8	CASSLILAGAHEQFF
TRBJ2-3	TRBV14	CASSRVRSPASTFF
TRBJ2-1	TRBV11-1	CASSLGPLTSGSYNEQFF
TRBJ2-3	TRBV6-1	CASSGRLAGGTDTQYF
TRBJ2-1	TRBV5-1	CASSLSGRAWMGQFF
TRBJ2-1	TRBV20-1	CSAQRGSYNEQFF
TRBJ2-5	TRBV6-5	CASSYGGDDQYF
TRBJ2-7	TRBV20-1	CSARATAAGLREQYF
TRBJ2-5	TRBV27	CASSPEGQETQYF
TRBJ1-4	TRBV7-6	CASSLYAGQGNEKLFF